These T cell receptor beta chains were read from a single sample in a study of T cell responses to AZD1222 COVID-19 vaccine. Measured with immunoSEQ multiplex PCR; TCRdb has only the in-frame clones, and not every one. The sample yields about 150,000 clones, 85% to 95% seen once. The specimen was peripheral blood, collected on day 0 of AZD1222 vaccination. Every receptor here comes from an adult in good health. CDR3s include the opening cysteine and the closing phenylalanine or tryptophan. A D gene is named only where the DNA matches it firmly.

TRBD1 TRBJ1-2 TRBV19 TGTGCCAGTACTTCGACAGGGGACTATGGCTACACCTTC CASTSTGDYGYTF
TRBD2 TRBJ2-4 TRBV11-3 TGTGCCAGCAGCTTAGACGGGACTAGCATGCTAGCCAAAAACATTCAGTACTTC CASSLDGTSMLAKNIQYF
NA TRBJ1-4 TRBV5-4 TGTGCCAGCAGTTTGGTCGGGGCACCAAATGAAAAACTGTTTTTT CASSLVGAPNEKLFF
NA TRBJ2-4 TRBV10-1 TGCGCCAGCAGTGACCAGGGCGGCAAAAACATTCAGTACTTC CASSDQGGKNIQYF
NA TRBJ1-2 TRBV3-1/TRBV3-2 TGTGCCAGCAGCTCCAGCGGAGATGGCTACACCTTC CASSSSGDGYTF
NA TRBJ2-2 TRBV7-2 TGTGCCAGCAGCTTCAGAGGGCCCGACACCGGGGAGCTGTTTTTT CASSFRGPDTGELFF
NA TRBJ1-1 TRBV6-2/TRBV6-3 TGTGCCAGCAGTTACCGCGCAGGGGTCAACACTGAAGCTTTCTTT CASSYRAGVNTEAFF
TRBD1 TRBJ2-7 TRBV27 TGTGCCAGCAGTCCCCAAGAAACCGACAGGGCCCTCTCCTACGAGCAGTACTTC CASSPQETDRALSYEQYF
NA TRBJ2-2 TRBV28 TGTGCCAGCAAGTCAGAGAACACCGGGGAGCTGTTTTTT CASKSENTGELFF
NA TRBJ2-7 TRBV7-8 TGTGCCAGCAGCCTAGGGCAGGCGCAGGGCGCCGAGCAGTACTTC CASSLGQAQGAEQYF
TRBD1 TRBJ1-5 TRBV19 TGTGCCAGCAAGGGGGCAGGGACCAATCAGCCCCAGCATTTT CASKGAGTNQPQHF
TRBD2 TRBJ2-1 TRBV5-1 TGCGCCAGCAGCGTAACTAGCGGGAGGGCTCACAATGAGCAGTTCTTC CASSVTSGRAHNEQFF
NA TRBJ1-5 TRBV27 TGTGCCAGCAGTTTATCGGTTGTTTATCAGCCCCAGCATTTT CASSLSVVYQPQHF
NA TRBJ2-3 TRBV29-1 TGCAGCGTTTCCCGGATGACGGGCCCTAGCACAGATACGCAGTATTTT CSVSRMTGPSTDTQYF
TRBD2 TRBJ2-3 TRBV3-1/TRBV3-2 TGTGCCAGCAGCCCGGGACTAGCGGGAGGGAAAAATACGCAGTATTTT CASSPGLAGGKNTQYF